Listed here is a single TCR beta chain. What it recognizes is unknown. These data come from a study of blood T cells in healthy people across ages. The study, taken as a whole, reports: In these data, TCR beta diversity tracked strongly with naive T cell percentage.

Through a sample-barcoded 5' primer and a J-beta primer mix, a second PCR was run for roughly 6 to 11 cycles. Each CDR3 protein is one row after TCRdb ran MiXCR on the 5' RACE reads. This table has more than 600,000 distinct CDR3 sequences, around a quarter appearing once. The CDR3 is 16 amino acids. The V gene end was trimmed by 3 bases and the J gene end by 4 bases; junction bases not matched to a gene: 8. Per the germline V gene, CDR1 is SGHTA and CDR2 is FQGNSA. The same specimen was also included in a second study, on T cells of mothers and their children. That paper states: About 6 children and their three healthy Caucasian mothers were the donors.

This sequence was found in a boy between 10 and 17 years old in good health. Specimen: blood. This chain joins TRBV7-2 and TRBJ2-1, with 8 bases matching TRBD2. CDR3 DNA sequence: TGTGCCAGCAGCTTGAGGCGGGGGGCTTCTTACAATGAGCAGTTCTTC. Translation gives CASSLRRGASYNEQFF.